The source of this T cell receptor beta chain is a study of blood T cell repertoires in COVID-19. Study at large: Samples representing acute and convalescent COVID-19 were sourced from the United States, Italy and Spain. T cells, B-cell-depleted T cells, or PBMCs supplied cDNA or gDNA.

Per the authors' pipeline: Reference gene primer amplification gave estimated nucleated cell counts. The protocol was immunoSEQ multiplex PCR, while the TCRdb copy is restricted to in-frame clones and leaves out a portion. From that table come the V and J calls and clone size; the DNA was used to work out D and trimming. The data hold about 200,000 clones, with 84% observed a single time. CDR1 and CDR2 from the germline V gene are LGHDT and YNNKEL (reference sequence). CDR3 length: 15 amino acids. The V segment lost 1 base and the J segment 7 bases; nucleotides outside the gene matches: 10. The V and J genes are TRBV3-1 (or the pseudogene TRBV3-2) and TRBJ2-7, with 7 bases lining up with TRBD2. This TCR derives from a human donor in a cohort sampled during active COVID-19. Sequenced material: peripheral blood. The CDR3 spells CASSQGGGGAGEQYF. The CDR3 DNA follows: TGTGCCAGCAGCCAAGGGGGCGGGGGAGCAGGGGAGCAGTACTTC.